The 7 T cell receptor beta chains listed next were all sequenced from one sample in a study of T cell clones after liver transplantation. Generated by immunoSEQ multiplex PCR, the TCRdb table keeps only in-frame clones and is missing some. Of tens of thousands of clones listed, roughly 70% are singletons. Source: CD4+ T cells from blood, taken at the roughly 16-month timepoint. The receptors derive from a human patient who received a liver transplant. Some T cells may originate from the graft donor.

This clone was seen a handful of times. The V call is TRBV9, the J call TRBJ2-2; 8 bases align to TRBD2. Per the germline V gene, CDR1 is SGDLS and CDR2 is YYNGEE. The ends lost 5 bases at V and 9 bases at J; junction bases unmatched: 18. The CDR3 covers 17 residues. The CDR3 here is CASSGDILAGGFRELFF. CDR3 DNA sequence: TGTGCCAGCAGTGGCGATATTTTGGCGGGAGGCTTCCGGGAGCTGTTTTTT.

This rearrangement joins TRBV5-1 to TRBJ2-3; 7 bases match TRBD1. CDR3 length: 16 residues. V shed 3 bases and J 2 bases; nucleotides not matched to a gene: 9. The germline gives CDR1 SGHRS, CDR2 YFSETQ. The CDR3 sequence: CASSSKDRRPTDTQYF. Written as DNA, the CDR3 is TGCGCCAGCAGCTCAAAGGACAGGAGACCCACAGATACGCAGTATTTT.

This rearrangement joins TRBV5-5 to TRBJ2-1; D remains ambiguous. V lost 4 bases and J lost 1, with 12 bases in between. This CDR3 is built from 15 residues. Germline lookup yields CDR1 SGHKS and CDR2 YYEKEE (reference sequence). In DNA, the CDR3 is TGTGCCAGCAGCGGAAGGACCGATTCCTACAATGAGCAGTTCTTC. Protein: CASSGRTDSYNEQFF.

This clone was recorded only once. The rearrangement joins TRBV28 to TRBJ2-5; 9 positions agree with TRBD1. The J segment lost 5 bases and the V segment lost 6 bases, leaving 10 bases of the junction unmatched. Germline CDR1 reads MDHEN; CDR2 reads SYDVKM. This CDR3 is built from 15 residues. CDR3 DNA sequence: TGTGCCAGCAGCGAATTACAGGGGGCTCAGGAGACCCAGTACTTC. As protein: CASSELQGAQETQYF.

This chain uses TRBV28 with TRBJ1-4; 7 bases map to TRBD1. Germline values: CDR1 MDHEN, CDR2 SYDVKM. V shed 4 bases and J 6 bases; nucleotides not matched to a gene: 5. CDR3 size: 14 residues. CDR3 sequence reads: CASSSTGQDEKLFF. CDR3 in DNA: TGTGCCAGCAGTTCGACAGGGCAGGATGAAAAACTGTTTTTT.

This CDR3 reads CASSLGGVTEAFF. The CDR3 DNA follows: TGTGCCAGCAGCTTGGGAGGGGTTACTGAAGCTTTCTTT. The V call is TRBV5-5, the J call TRBJ1-1, with a weak D call TRBD1 (5 bases). Trimming left V 0 bases short and J 5 bases short, with 8 bases between. Germline V gene sequence: CDR1 SGHKS, CDR2 YYEKEE (reference sequence). The CDR3 extends over 13 amino acids.

This chain's CDR3 is CASSSGTGRNEAFF. The CDR3 bases are TGTGCCAGCAGCTCAGGAACAGGGAGGAATGAAGCTTTCTTT. The V call is TRBV5-6, the J call TRBJ1-1, with D perhaps matching TRBD1 (6 bases). Germline V gene lookup returns CDR1 SGHDT and CDR2 YYEEEE. This CDR3 has 14 amino acids. Between the trimmed V and J ends, which lost 3 bases and 7 bases, there was a span of 16 bases.